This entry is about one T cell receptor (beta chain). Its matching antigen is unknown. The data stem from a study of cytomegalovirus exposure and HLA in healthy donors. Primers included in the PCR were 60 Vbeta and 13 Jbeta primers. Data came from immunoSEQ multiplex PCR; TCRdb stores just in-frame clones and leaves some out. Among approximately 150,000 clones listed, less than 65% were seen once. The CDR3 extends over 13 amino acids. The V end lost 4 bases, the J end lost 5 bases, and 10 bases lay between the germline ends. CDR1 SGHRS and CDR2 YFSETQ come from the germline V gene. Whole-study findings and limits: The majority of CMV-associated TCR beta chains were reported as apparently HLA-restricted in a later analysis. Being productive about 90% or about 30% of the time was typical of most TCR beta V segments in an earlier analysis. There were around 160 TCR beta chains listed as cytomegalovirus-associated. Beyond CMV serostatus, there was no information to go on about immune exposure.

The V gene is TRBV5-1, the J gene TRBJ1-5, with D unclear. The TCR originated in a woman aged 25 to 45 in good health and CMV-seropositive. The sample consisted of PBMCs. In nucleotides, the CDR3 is TGCGCCAGCAGCCCGGAGCCGGATCAGCCCCAGCATTTT. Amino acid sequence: CASSPEPDQPQHF.